The 26 T cell receptor beta chains listed next were all sequenced from one sample in a study of shared clonotypes between healthy human individuals. Libraries were prepared by immunoSEQ multiplex PCR; TCRdb keeps only in-frame clonotypes and omits some of them. The table includes some 500,000 clones, more than 95% detected once. The sequenced sample was naive CD4+ T cells sorted from blood. Subset denoted: CD45RA+ positively selected. The source is a woman in her twenties or thirties in good health.

The genes are TRBV19 and TRBJ2-5; TRBD1 or TRBD2 may be the D gene (5 bases each). CDR3 size: 15 residues. Germline-derived CDR1 and CDR2 are LNHDA and SQIVND (reference sequence). Trimming removed 7 bases at V and 5 bases at J, with 20 bases between. The CDR3 bases are TGTGCCAGTAACCGGGACCCCACCTCCCTGGAGACCCAGTACTTC. This gives the protein CASNRDPTSLETQYF.

The chain couples TRBV20-1 to TRBJ1-6; D unclear. The CDR3 runs 11 residues. From germline, CDR1 is DFQATT and CDR2 SNEGSKA (reference sequence). Deletions cut 7 bases from V and 13 bases from J, with 14 bases between. CDR3: CSGESGGPLHF. CDR3 DNA: TGCAGTGGGGAGAGTGGCGGGCCCCTCCACTTT.

The V and J genes are TRBV7-8 and TRBJ2-5; a possible D gene is TRBD1 (5 bases). CDR1 and CDR2 from the germline V gene are SGHVS and FQNEAQ. The CDR3 extends over 14 amino acids. V was pared by 6 bases and J by 3 bases, with 14 bases between. CDR3 DNA sequence: TGTGCCAGCAGGTGGATGGGCAGGGAAGAGACCCAGTACTTC. Translation gives CASRWMGREETQYF.

The rearrangement joins TRBV7-8 to TRBJ2-7; D possibly uses TRBD1 or TRBD2 (5 bases each). Looked up from germline, CDR1 is SGHVS and CDR2 is FQNEAQ. The CDR3 consists of 15 residues. V was shortened by 4 bases and J by 0 bases, with 13 bases between the two germline ends. The CDR3 DNA reads as TGTGCCAGCAGCTCCGAGGGGACCGTCTCCTACGAGCAGTACTTC. The encoded protein is CASSSEGTVSYEQYF.

The chain combines TRBV19 with TRBJ1-5; D ambiguous. V was shortened by 3 bases and J by 5 bases, with 8 bases between the two germline ends. The CDR3 totals 13 residues. Germline-derived CDR1 and CDR2 are LNHDA and SQIVND (reference sequence). CDR3 in DNA: TGTGCCAGTAGTATCTCCCTGGATCAGCCCCAGCATTTT. It encodes CASSISLDQPQHF.

The chain has TRBV19 and TRBJ1-1; no reliable D call. The CDR3 consists of 14 residues. V dropped 8 bases and J dropped 0 bases, with 13 bases sitting between them. From germline, CDR1 is LNHDA and CDR2 SQIVND (reference sequence). The CDR3 region has the DNA TGTGCCAGTCGTCGTGACCTCATGAACACTGAAGCTTTCTTT. It specifies CASRRDLMNTEAFF. Full variable domain (missing parts from reference TRBV19 and TRBJ1-1): DGGITQSPKYLFRKEGQNVTLSCEQNLNHDAMYWYRQDPGQGLRLIYYSQIVNDFQKGDIAEGYSVSREKKESFPLTVTSAQKNPTAFYLCASRRDLMNTEAFFGQGTRLTVV.

The CDR3 coding sequence is TGTGCCAGCAGCGGGGGTAGGGTTGAGCAGTACTTC. Its protein product is CASSGGRVEQYF. The rearrangement links TRBV28 to TRBJ2-7; TRBD2 might be the D (6 bases). This CDR3 contains 12 residues. The germline CDR1 and CDR2 sequences are MDHEN and SYDVKM. V lost 6 bases and J 7 bases, leaving 13 bases between the germline ends.

The chain is built from TRBV29-1 and TRBJ1-2, with D uncertain. The CDR3 length is 12 residues. Germline V gene data show CDR1 as SQVTM and CDR2 as ANQGSEA. The V gene lost 0 bases and the J gene lost 4 bases, with 6 bases spanning the gap. The CDR3 region has the DNA TGCAGCGTTGAAGATCCGTCCTATGGCTACACCTTC. Encoded protein: CSVEDPSYGYTF.

This chain links TRBV28 with TRBJ1-2; D is unclear. The CDR3 totals 13 residues. Trimming removed 6 bases at V and 4 bases at J, with 12 bases between. Germline values: CDR1 MDHEN, CDR2 SYDVKM. CDR3 loop: CASSSSRFYGYTF. The CDR3 DNA follows: TGTGCCAGCAGCTCCTCGAGGTTCTATGGCTACACCTTC.

The CDR3 DNA follows: TGTGCCAGCAGCTACAGGGCGGATCAGCCCCAGCATTTT. Translating gives CASSYRADQPQHF. This chain joins TRBV11-2 and TRBJ1-5; D may be TRBD1 (6 bases). Germline V gene lookup returns CDR1 SGHAT and CDR2 FQNNGV. The CDR3 contains 13 residues. Trimming pared 4 bases from V and 5 bases from J, leaving 9 bases between.

The V and J genes are TRBV9 and TRBJ2-5; TRBD2 matches at 14 bases. The junction had 3 bases not matched to a gene; V was cut back by 3 bases and J by 2 bases. Germline assignment: CDR1 SGDLS and CDR2 YYNGEE. The CDR3 has 16 residues. The CDR3 DNA is TGTGCCAGCAGCGCGACTAGCGGGAGGGGGCAAGAGACCCAGTACTTC. This encodes CASSATSGRGQETQYF.

This chain links TRBV2 with TRBJ2-7; 11 nucleotides match TRBD2. Germline V gene lookup returns CDR1 SNHLY and CDR2 FYNNEI. The CDR3 runs 14 residues. V was pared by 7 bases and J by 2 bases, with 4 bases of the junction left unmatched. The CDR3 DNA reads as TGTGCCAGCACGGGACTAGCGGTAACCTACGAGCAGTACTTC. Protein product: CASTGLAVTYEQYF.

The rearrangement joins TRBV14 to TRBJ1-2; D might be TRBD1 (6 bases). Between the trimmed V and J ends, which lost 4 bases and 0 bases, there was a span of 12 bases. The CDR3 covers 15 residues. The germline CDR1 and CDR2 sequences are SGHDN and FVKESK. In DNA, the CDR3 is TGTGCCAGCAGCCTGATGGGGGACACTAACTATGGCTACACCTTC. This translates into CASSLMGDTNYGYTF. The full variable domain, completed using reference TRBV14 and TRBJ1-2, is EAGVTQFPSHSVIEKGQTVTLRCDPISGHDNLYWYRRVMGKEIKFLLHFVKESKQDESGMPNNRFLAERTGGTYSTLKVQPAELEDSGVYFCASSLMGDTNYGYTFGSGTRLTVV.

V gene TRBV18 combines with J gene TRBJ1-2, with D possibly TRBD1 on 5 matching bases. CDR1 is KGHSH and CDR2 is LQKENI in the germline V gene. The length of the CDR3 is 15 residues. Trimming took off 2 bases at V and 8 bases at J, with 18 bases between the two ends. The CDR3 is CASSPRRDPAEGYTF. CDR3 sequence (DNA): TGTGCCAGCTCACCAAGGCGGGACCCCGCGGAGGGCTACACCTTC.

The rearrangement uses TRBV10-2 and TRBJ2-1, with TRBD2 matching over 11 bases. Germline V gene lookup returns CDR1 WSHSY and CDR2 SAAADI. Trimming cost V 4 bases and J 3 bases; bases outside gene matches: 5. This CDR3 contains 16 residues. The CDR3 sequence is CASSALTSGSYNEQFF. The CDR3, as DNA: TGCGCCAGCAGTGCTTTAACTAGCGGGAGCTACAATGAGCAGTTCTTC.

The CDR3 region has the DNA TGTGCCAGCAGCTCGGGGACAGGGGGCGGCGAGCAGTACTTC. Its protein is CASSSGTGGGEQYF. The chain is built from TRBV28 and TRBJ2-7, with TRBD1 matching over 12 bases. This CDR3 is built from 14 residues. The J segment lost 6 bases and the V segment lost 6 bases, leaving 6 bases of the junction unmatched. Germline CDR1 MDHEN, CDR2 SYDVKM.

The chain combines TRBV18 with TRBJ1-1, with a tentative D call TRBD1 (6 bases). This CDR3 region has 17 residues. V lost 1 base to trimming and J lost 1 base, with 16 bases between them. Germline CDR1 and CDR2: KGHSH and LQKENI. This chain's CDR3 is CASSPLSNPRGNTEAFF. As DNA, the CDR3 is TGTGCCAGCTCACCACTTTCTAACCCCAGGGGGAACACTGAAGCTTTCTTT.

The rearrangement uses TRBV19 and TRBJ2-2, with D uncertain. This CDR3 is 15 amino acids long. From germline, CDR1 is LNHDA and CDR2 SQIVND (reference sequence). V was clipped by 1 base and J by 1 base, with 7 bases between them. The DNA of the CDR3 is TGTGCCAGTAGTATAGGGATCCGGAACACCGGGGAGCTGTTTTTT. This encodes CASSIGIRNTGELFF.

J is TRBJ1-3 and V is TRBV5-1; TRBD1 aligns across 9 bases. This CDR3 is built from 21 residues. Germline V gene sequence: CDR1 SGHRS, CDR2 YFSETQ. The V and J ends lost 3 bases and 1 base, in that order; junction bases with no gene match: 20. Written as DNA, the CDR3 is TGCGCCAGCAGCTCAAGGGGGACAGGGCCGGGATTAGGGTCGTCTGGAAACACCATATATTTT. Its translation is CASSSRGTGPGLGSSGNTIYF.

The rearrangement uses TRBV5-1 and TRBJ2-7, with D maybe TRBD2 (6 bases). V lost 0 bases and J lost 5, with 18 bases in between. Per the germline V gene, CDR1 is SGHRS and CDR2 is YFSETQ. This CDR3 contains 16 residues. Here the CDR3 reads CASSLGLATLSDEQYF. Written as DNA, the CDR3 is TGCGCCAGCAGCTTGGGGCTAGCGACGTTGTCCGACGAGCAGTACTTC.

J is TRBJ1-1 and V is TRBV2, with D perhaps matching TRBD1 (5 bases). CDR3 length equals 15 residues. The V end was cut by 6 bases, the J end by 1 base, with 15 bases between. Germline values: CDR1 SNHLY, CDR2 FYNNEI. CDR3 loop: CASSSKGDGNTEAFF. The CDR3 region has the DNA TGTGCCAGCAGCTCAAAAGGGGACGGGAACACTGAAGCTTTCTTT.

This chain joins TRBV28 and TRBJ2-7; the match to TRBD2 covers 7 bases. Per the germline V gene, CDR1 is MDHEN and CDR2 is SYDVKM. This CDR3 has 15 amino acids. Trimming removed 2 bases from V and 0 bases from J; junction bases left unmatched: 4. Written as DNA, the CDR3 is TGTGCCAGCAGTTTACCAACTAGCGTCTCCTACGAGCAGTACTTC. Protein: CASSLPTSVSYEQYF.

This sequence joins TRBV5-4 and TRBJ2-4; 11 bases are a match to TRBD2. The V segment lost 2 bases and the J segment 0 bases; nucleotides outside the gene matches: 4. The CDR3 length is 17 residues. Germline CDR1 SGHNT, CDR2 YYREEE (reference sequence). The CDR3 loop is CASSFTGLAVAKNIQYF. The CDR3 region has the DNA TGTGCCAGCAGCTTTACGGGACTAGCGGTAGCCAAAAACATTCAGTACTTC.

V gene TRBV6-1 combines with J gene TRBJ2-3; 9 nucleotides align to TRBD1. The V gene's germline CDR1 is MNHNS and CDR2 SASEGT. Trimming at V came to 2 bases and at J to 3 bases, leaving 3 bases not matched to a gene. The CDR3 contains 15 residues. The CDR3 protein is CASSEPGQGTDTQYF. CDR3 nucleotide sequence: TGTGCCAGCAGTGAACCGGGACAGGGAACAGATACGCAGTATTTT.

Note on this clone: Other DNA sequences in the same sample also yield this CDR3. The J gene is TRBJ1-1, the V gene TRBV30; D unresolved. V gave up 0 bases and J gave up 1 base, with 3 bases separating them. In germline, CDR1 is GTSNPN, CDR2 SVGIG (reference sequence). CDR3 length: 12 residues. This CDR3 reads CAWSVRNTEAFF. DNA for the CDR3: TGTGCCTGGAGTGTGAGGAACACTGAAGCTTTCTTT.

The CDR3 reads CASSSQYREQFF. Written as DNA, the CDR3 is TGTGCCAGCAGCTCCCAATACCGTGAGCAGTTCTTC. This chain uses TRBV7-8 with TRBJ2-1, with D uncertain. CDR1 and CDR2 (germline): SGHVS, FQNEAQ. V lost 4 bases and J lost 9, with 10 bases in between. The CDR3 has 12 residues.